This T cell receptor beta chain was recorded in a study of TIL therapy for anti-PD-1-resistant metastatic lung cancer. In the study overall: Median patient age was almost 55, ranging 38-75 years. Most patients had lung adenocarcinoma. Study-level points and caveats: Patients were highly selected, enriched for treatment-naive, never-smoker and oncogene-addicted cases.

Described time point: pre-treatment sample, taken before nivolumab and TIL therapy. Stage 4 NSCLC adults joined between late 2017 and 2020. Only one count was recorded for this clone. Its target is unknown. This was the immunoSEQ v3 assay. Sequenced by immunoSEQ multiplex PCR; TCRdb stores in-frame clones only, minus some. The sample yields under 70,000 clones, 73% seen once. The receptor's source is a person between 25 and 80 years old with non-small cell lung cancer. The specimen comprised blood, sampled at baseline.

The CDR3 loop reads CASSFRGVGGSLGAFF. DNA for the CDR3: TGTGCCAGCAGCTTCAGGGGTGTAGGTGGGTCTTTGGGAGCTTTCTTT. The chain employs TRBV7-2 and TRBJ1-1; perhaps TRBD1 as D (6 bases). The CDR3 totals 16 residues. Germline CDR1 is SGHTA and CDR2 is FQGNSA. Trimming removed 3 bases at V and 10 bases at J, with 24 bases between.